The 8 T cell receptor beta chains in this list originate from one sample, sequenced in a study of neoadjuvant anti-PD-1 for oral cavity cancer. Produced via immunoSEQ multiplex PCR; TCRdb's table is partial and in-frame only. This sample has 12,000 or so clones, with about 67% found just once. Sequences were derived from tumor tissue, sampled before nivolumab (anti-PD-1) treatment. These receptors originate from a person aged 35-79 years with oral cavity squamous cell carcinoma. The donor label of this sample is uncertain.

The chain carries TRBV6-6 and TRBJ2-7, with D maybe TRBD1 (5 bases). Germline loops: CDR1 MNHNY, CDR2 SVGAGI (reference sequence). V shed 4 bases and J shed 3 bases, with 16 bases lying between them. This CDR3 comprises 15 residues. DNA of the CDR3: TGTGCCAGCAGTTCCAACCCGCAGGGATACTACGAGCAGTACTTC. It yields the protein CASSSNPQGYYEQYF.

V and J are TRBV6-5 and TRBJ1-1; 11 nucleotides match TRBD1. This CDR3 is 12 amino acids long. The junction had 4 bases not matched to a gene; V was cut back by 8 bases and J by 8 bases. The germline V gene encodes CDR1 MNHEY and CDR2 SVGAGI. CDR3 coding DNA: TGTGCCAGCCTGGACAGGGGGCACGAAGCTTTCTTT. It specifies CASLDRGHEAFF.

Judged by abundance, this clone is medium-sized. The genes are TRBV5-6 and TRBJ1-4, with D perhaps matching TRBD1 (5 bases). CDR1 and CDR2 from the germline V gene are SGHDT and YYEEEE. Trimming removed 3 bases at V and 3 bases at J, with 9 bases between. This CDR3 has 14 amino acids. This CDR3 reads CASSSLTANEKLFF. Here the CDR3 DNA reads TGTGCCAGCAGCTCTCTGACAGCTAATGAAAAACTGTTTTTT.

CDR3 DNA: TGTGCCAGCAGCAAGGGACTAGCGGGCACCGGGGAGCTGTTTTTT. As protein: CASSKGLAGTGELFF. The V gene is TRBV7-2, the J gene TRBJ2-2; 12 bases line up with TRBD2. CDR1 SGHTA and CDR2 FQGNSA come from the germline V gene. This CDR3 contains 15 residues. Trimming at V came to 5 bases and at J to 4 bases, leaving 2 bases not matched to a gene.

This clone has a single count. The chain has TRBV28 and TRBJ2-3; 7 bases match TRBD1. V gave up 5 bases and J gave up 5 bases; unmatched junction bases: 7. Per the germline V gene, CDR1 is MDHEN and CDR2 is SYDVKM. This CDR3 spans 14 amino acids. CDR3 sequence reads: CASSTTGYGDTQYF. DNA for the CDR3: TGTGCCAGCAGTACGACAGGGTACGGAGATACGCAGTATTTT.

The DNA for the CDR3 is TGTGCCAGCAGAGATGCAGGGCTACAAAATGAAAAACTGTTTTTT. Protein product: CASRDAGLQNEKLFF. This chain connects TRBV2 to TRBJ1-4; maybe TRBD1 (5 bases). Germline lookup yields CDR1 SNHLY and CDR2 FYNNEI. This CDR3 is 15 amino acids long. The V and J ends lost 6 bases and 5 bases respectively, with 16 bases between them.

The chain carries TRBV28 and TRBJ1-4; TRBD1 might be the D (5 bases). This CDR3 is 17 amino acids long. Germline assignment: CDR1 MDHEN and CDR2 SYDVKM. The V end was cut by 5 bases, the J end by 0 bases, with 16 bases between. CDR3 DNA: TGTGCCAGCAGTCTCCCGGGACTCCTAGCAACTAATGAAAAACTGTTTTTT. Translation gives CASSLPGLLATNEKLFF.

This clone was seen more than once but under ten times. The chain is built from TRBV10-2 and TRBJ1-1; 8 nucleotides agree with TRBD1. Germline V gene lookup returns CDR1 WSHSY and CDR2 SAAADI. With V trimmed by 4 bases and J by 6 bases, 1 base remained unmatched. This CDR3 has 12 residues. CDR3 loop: CASSGGQAEAFF. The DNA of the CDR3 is TGCGCCAGCAGTGGGGGACAGGCTGAAGCTTTCTTT.